Listed below are T cell receptor beta chains from one sample, sequenced in a study of blood T cell repertoires in COVID-19. Generated by immunoSEQ multiplex PCR, the TCRdb table keeps only in-frame clones and is missing some. Of roughly 150,000 clones in the sample, approximately 81% were seen once. Sample: PBMCs or T cells enriched from blood (not recorded which). These receptor sequences come from a woman in her forties or fifties who had recovered from COVID-19. The CDR3 runs from the conserved cysteine through the conserved F or W. The D gene is left open where the match is weak. A clone size is listed for some rows: how often the clone was seen (once, few, many), or a class if it is expanded.

v_call: TRBV5-1; clone_size: once; j_call: TRBJ1-3; d_call: -; cdr3_nt: TGCGCCAGCAGGAGGGACTCTGGAAACACCATATATTTT; cdr3_aa: CASRRDSGNTIYF
v_call: TRBV19; clone_size: -; j_call: TRBJ2-7; d_call: TRBD2; cdr3_nt: TGTGCCAGTACCCCCGGACTAGCGTTCTACGAGCAGTACTTC; cdr3_aa: CASTPGLAFYEQYF
v_call: TRBV5-1; clone_size: -; j_call: TRBJ2-7; d_call: TRBD2; cdr3_nt: TGCGCCAGCAGCCCTATAGCGGGTGGGCCCTACGAGCAGTACTTC; cdr3_aa: CASSPIAGGPYEQYF
v_call: TRBV24-1; clone_size: -; j_call: TRBJ2-1; d_call: -; cdr3_nt: TGTGCCACCAGTGATCCGACTCCCAGCGGAGACAATGAGCAGTTCTTC; cdr3_aa: CATSDPTPSGDNEQFF
v_call: TRBV24-1; clone_size: -; j_call: TRBJ2-3; d_call: TRBD2; cdr3_nt: TGTGCCACCAGTGATTCGATAGCGGGAGCCACAGATACGCAGTATTTT; cdr3_aa: CATSDSIAGATDTQYF
v_call: TRBV7-2; clone_size: -; j_call: TRBJ2-7; d_call: -; cdr3_nt: TGTGCCAGCAGCTTAGCCGCGGGAAGCTCCTACGAGCAGTACTTC; cdr3_aa: CASSLAAGSSYEQYF
v_call: TRBV4-3; clone_size: once; j_call: TRBJ1-4; d_call: -; cdr3_nt: TGCGCCAGCAGCCAAGATGCGTCAGGCAGCGGGGCCTACAAGGGAAAACTGTTTTTT; cdr3_aa: CASSQDASGSGAYKGKLFF
v_call: TRBV19; clone_size: -; j_call: TRBJ1-5; d_call: -; cdr3_nt: TGTGCCAGTAGCTATAGAAATCAGCCCCAGCATTTT; cdr3_aa: CASSYRNQPQHF
v_call: TRBV6-5; clone_size: -; j_call: TRBJ1-5; d_call: TRBD1; cdr3_nt: TGTGCCAGCAGGGACAGGGGCAATCAGCCCCAGCATTTT; cdr3_aa: CASRDRGNQPQHF
v_call: TRBV28; clone_size: -; j_call: TRBJ1-1; d_call: TRBD1; cdr3_nt: TGTGCCAGCAGTTTACGCAAATTTCAGGGGGCCGGGGCTTTCTTT; cdr3_aa: CASSLRKFQGAGAFF
v_call: TRBV28; clone_size: -; j_call: TRBJ2-1; d_call: TRBD2; cdr3_nt: TGTGCCAGCAGTTTAGGCGGGAGCTACAATGAGCAGTTCTTC; cdr3_aa: CASSLGGSYNEQFF
v_call: TRBV7-2; clone_size: -; j_call: TRBJ2-2; d_call: -; cdr3_nt: TGTGCCAGCAGCGCCCGTGGTGCCGGCGGGGAGCTGTTTTTT; cdr3_aa: CASSARGAGGELFF
v_call: TRBV4-3; clone_size: -; j_call: TRBJ2-2; d_call: TRBD2; cdr3_nt: TGCGCCAGCAGCCAGGACGCTGGGAGGGGAACCGGGGAGCTGTTTTTT; cdr3_aa: CASSQDAGRGTGELFF
v_call: TRBV19; clone_size: -; j_call: TRBJ1-5; d_call: TRBD1; cdr3_nt: TGTGCCAGCAATGACAGGGATGGGCAGCCCCAGCATTTT; cdr3_aa: CASNDRDGQPQHF
v_call: TRBV12-5; clone_size: -; j_call: TRBJ2-7; d_call: -; cdr3_nt: TGTGCTAGTGGTTTGGGTATCTACTACGAGCAGTACTTC; cdr3_aa: CASGLGIYYEQYF
v_call: TRBV5-4; clone_size: -; j_call: TRBJ2-2; d_call: TRBD2; cdr3_nt: TGTGCCAGCAGCTTTGGAGCGGGAACGAATCCCGGGGAGCTGTTTTTT; cdr3_aa: CASSFGAGTNPGELFF
v_call: TRBV19; clone_size: -; j_call: TRBJ1-5; d_call: -; cdr3_nt: TGTGCCAGTAGTTTAAATAACGCCCTAGGTAGTCAGCCCCAGCATTTT; cdr3_aa: CASSLNNALGSQPQHF
v_call: TRBV5-1; clone_size: -; j_call: TRBJ2-7; d_call: TRBD1; cdr3_nt: TGCGCCAGCAGGGAGGGACAGGGGCTGTCCTACGAGCAGTACTTC; cdr3_aa: CASREGQGLSYEQYF
v_call: TRBV6-5; clone_size: -; j_call: TRBJ1-3; d_call: TRBD1; cdr3_nt: TGTGCCAGCAGTTCTACAGGGGCTTCTGGAAACACCATATATTTT; cdr3_aa: CASSSTGASGNTIYF
v_call: TRBV11-3; clone_size: few; j_call: TRBJ2-2; d_call: -; cdr3_nt: TGTGCCAGCAGCTTAGATTGGACTGGGACCGGGGAGCTGTTTTTT; cdr3_aa: CASSLDWTGTGELFF
v_call: TRBV7-3; clone_size: -; j_call: TRBJ2-2; d_call: -; cdr3_nt: TGTGCCAGCAGCTTACAATCGGGGTCTTCCGGGGAGCTGTTTTTT; cdr3_aa: CASSLQSGSSGELFF
v_call: TRBV7-3; clone_size: -; j_call: TRBJ2-7; d_call: TRBD2; cdr3_nt: TGTGCCAGCAGCTTAACTCCCGAACTAGCGGGAGGATCCTCCTACGAGCAGTACTTC; cdr3_aa: CASSLTPELAGGSSYEQYF
v_call: TRBV11-2; clone_size: few; j_call: TRBJ2-2; d_call: -; cdr3_nt: TGTGCCAGCAGCCCCCGGAGGGGATATGATACCGGGGAGCTGTTTTTT; cdr3_aa: CASSPRRGYDTGELFF
v_call: TRBV6-5; clone_size: -; j_call: TRBJ1-3; d_call: -; cdr3_nt: TGTGCCAGCAGTTACGGGGCCGGCATCTCTGGAAACACCATATATTTT; cdr3_aa: CASSYGAGISGNTIYF
v_call: TRBV7-2; clone_size: few; j_call: TRBJ1-1; d_call: TRBD1; cdr3_nt: TGTGCCAGCAGCTTCACAGGGGGGCGTGAAGCTTTCTTT; cdr3_aa: CASSFTGGREAFF
v_call: TRBV21-1; clone_size: -; j_call: TRBJ2-5; d_call: -; cdr3_nt: TGTGCCAGCAGCAAAGAGGGACAGGTATATGGAGAGACCCAGTACTTC; cdr3_aa: CASSKEGQVYGETQYF
v_call: TRBV18; clone_size: -; j_call: TRBJ2-7; d_call: TRBD1; cdr3_nt: TGTGCCAGCTCATTTACCCCCCCGGGACAGGGTGATTACGAGCAGTACTTC; cdr3_aa: CASSFTPPGQGDYEQYF
v_call: TRBV2; clone_size: once; j_call: TRBJ2-3; d_call: TRBD2; cdr3_nt: TGTGCCAGCAGTGGGGGACTAGTATCAGATACGCAGTATTTT; cdr3_aa: CASSGGLVSDTQYF
v_call: TRBV28; clone_size: -; j_call: TRBJ2-1; d_call: TRBD1; cdr3_nt: TGTGCCAGCAGCCCCGGGGCCAGGGGGCGCTTCTACAATGAGCAGTTCTTC; cdr3_aa: CASSPGARGRFYNEQFF
v_call: TRBV18; clone_size: -; j_call: TRBJ2-7; d_call: TRBD2; cdr3_nt: TGTGCCAGCTCACCACTAGCGGGGGCCCCCTACGAGCAGTACTTC; cdr3_aa: CASSPLAGAPYEQYF
v_call: TRBV18; clone_size: -; j_call: TRBJ1-2; d_call: -; cdr3_nt: TGTGCCAGCTCACCACCCGGGGGATCTAACTATGGCTACACCTTC; cdr3_aa: CASSPPGGSNYGYTF
v_call: TRBV13; clone_size: -; j_call: TRBJ2-1; d_call: -; cdr3_nt: TGTGCCAGCAGCTTAGGTTGGCGGCCTAACAATGAGCAGTTCTTC; cdr3_aa: CASSLGWRPNNEQFF
v_call: TRBV7-8; clone_size: -; j_call: TRBJ2-2; d_call: -; cdr3_nt: TGTGCCAGCAGCTTAGTTGCAGGGCCGGGGGAGCTGTTTTTT; cdr3_aa: CASSLVAGPGELFF
v_call: TRBV7-9; clone_size: -; j_call: TRBJ1-2; d_call: -; cdr3_nt: TGTGCCAGCAGCCAGTCCAGGGAAGTTTCTTATGGCTACACCTTC; cdr3_aa: CASSQSREVSYGYTF
v_call: TRBV3-1/TRBV3-2; clone_size: -; j_call: TRBJ1-5; d_call: -; cdr3_nt: TGTGCCAGCAGCCATATCAGGGATAATCAGCCCCAGCATTTT; cdr3_aa: CASSHIRDNQPQHF
v_call: TRBV19; clone_size: few; j_call: TRBJ1-5; d_call: -; cdr3_nt: TGTGCCAGTAGTTATAGCAATCAGCCCCAGCATTTT; cdr3_aa: CASSYSNQPQHF
v_call: TRBV18; clone_size: few; j_call: TRBJ1-1; d_call: TRBD1; cdr3_nt: TGTGCCAGCTCACCCTCGGGACAGGGCCCTGAAGCTTTCTTT; cdr3_aa: CASSPSGQGPEAFF
v_call: TRBV6-5; clone_size: -; j_call: TRBJ2-6; d_call: -; cdr3_nt: TGTGCCAGCATCACACCGGGTCCCGGGGCCAACGTCCTGACTTTC; cdr3_aa: CASITPGPGANVLTF
v_call: TRBV7-7; clone_size: -; j_call: TRBJ2-5; d_call: TRBD1; cdr3_nt: TGTGCTAGCAGCTTAGGGGACAGCGGATCTGAGACCCAGTACTTC; cdr3_aa: CASSLGDSGSETQYF
v_call: TRBV4-1; clone_size: few; j_call: TRBJ2-7; d_call: TRBD2; cdr3_nt: TGCGCCAGCAGCCTGGGGACTAGCGGGGAGTACGAGCAGTACTTC; cdr3_aa: CASSLGTSGEYEQYF
v_call: TRBV5-1; clone_size: -; j_call: TRBJ2-7; d_call: TRBD1; cdr3_nt: TGCGCCAGCAGCCCGACAGGGAACTACGAGCAGTACTTC; cdr3_aa: CASSPTGNYEQYF
v_call: TRBV9; clone_size: -; j_call: TRBJ1-2; d_call: -; cdr3_nt: TGTGCCAGCAGCGTAACCGGGACAAGCAATTATGGCTACACCTTC; cdr3_aa: CASSVTGTSNYGYTF
v_call: TRBV15; clone_size: -; j_call: TRBJ1-2; d_call: TRBD1; cdr3_nt: TGTGCCACCAGCACGACGCTCTCTAATTATGGGACAGGCGTCTATGGCTACACCTTC; cdr3_aa: CATSTTLSNYGTGVYGYTF
v_call: TRBV11-3; clone_size: -; j_call: TRBJ2-1; d_call: TRBD2; cdr3_nt: TGTGCCAGCAGCTTATATACTAGCGGGGGGGGTAGCAATGAGCAGTTCTTC; cdr3_aa: CASSLYTSGGGSNEQFF
v_call: TRBV7-8; clone_size: -; j_call: TRBJ1-1; d_call: -; cdr3_nt: TGTGCCAGCGGCTTGGGTCCCCGACAGGCGAACACTGAAGCTTTCTTT; cdr3_aa: CASGLGPRQANTEAFF
v_call: TRBV5-6; clone_size: -; j_call: TRBJ2-7; d_call: -; cdr3_nt: TGTGCCAGCAGCCGTAACGACTTGCACTACGAGCAGTACTTC; cdr3_aa: CASSRNDLHYEQYF
v_call: TRBV6-5; clone_size: -; j_call: TRBJ1-6; d_call: -; cdr3_nt: TGTGCCACCGGAAACGGGCGGGGTAATTCACCCCTCCACTTT; cdr3_aa: CATGNGRGNSPLHF
v_call: TRBV19; clone_size: -; j_call: TRBJ1-6; d_call: -; cdr3_nt: TGTGCCAGTAGCCAAGCGGGGCCAGGAAATTCACCCCTCCACTTT; cdr3_aa: CASSQAGPGNSPLHF
v_call: TRBV11-3; clone_size: once; j_call: TRBJ1-2; d_call: -; cdr3_nt: TGTGCCAGCAGTTACAGGGATGGCTACACCTTC; cdr3_aa: CASSYRDGYTF
v_call: TRBV6-5; clone_size: -; j_call: TRBJ2-5; d_call: -; cdr3_nt: TGTGCCAGCAAGGAGGGGGCTGAGGAGACCCAGTACTTC; cdr3_aa: CASKEGAEETQYF